The T cell receptor (beta chain) under discussion was sequenced for a study of blood T cell repertoires in COVID-19. In the authors' workflow: Estimation of nucleated cell counts was performed using reference gene primer amplification. TCRdb keeps only in-frame clones here, not all; method: immunoSEQ multiplex PCR. The DNA gave D and trimming, while V, J and clone size come from that table. The data contain approximately 200,000 clones, approximately 79% of them singletons. The V segment lost 10 bases and the J segment 3 bases; nucleotides outside the gene matches: 2. CDR1 and CDR2 from the germline V gene are MRHNA and SNTAGT. The CDR3 loop spans 12 amino acids.

Specimen: peripheral blood. This chain uses TRBV6-4 with TRBJ2-3; TRBD1 agrees at 9 bases. This TCR came from a man in his fifties or sixties with active or convalescent COVID-19. The CDR3 nucleotides read TGTGCCACTGGACAGGGGACAGATACGCAGTATTTT. This gives the protein CATGQGTDTQYF.